Listed here are 30 T cell receptor beta chains from one sample, sequenced in a study of naive and memory T cell subsets. Four PCR rounds used nested alpha and beta constant region primers plus the SP2 primer. In TCRdb, the 5' RACE reads were re-called with MiXCR into one record per CDR3 protein. The profile shows about 62,000 distinct CDR3 sequences, 8% of them singletons. The library had UMIs added by 3' ligation of an oligonucleotide to TCR cDNA. The receptors shown here come from a female donor in good health.

V is TRBV4-1 and J is TRBJ2-2; D ambiguous. The CDR3 length is 13 residues. Germline V gives CDR1 MGHRA, CDR2 YSYEKL. V shed 5 bases and J shed 6 bases, with 10 bases lying between them. The CDR3 sequence: CASSERHAGELFF. The CDR3 nucleotides are TGCGCCAGCAGCGAGAGACACGCCGGGGAGCTGTTTTTT.

This chain connects TRBV11-3 to TRBJ2-6; D is unresolved. V was shortened by 5 bases and J by 1 base, with 15 bases between the two germline ends. The V gene's germline CDR1 is SGHNT and CDR2 YENEEA. The CDR3 loop spans 17 amino acids. This CDR3 is CASSLGSLISGANVLTF. CDR3 coding DNA: TGTGCCAGCAGCCTGGGGTCCCTGATTTCTGGGGCCAACGTCCTGACTTTC.

This clonotype has a handful of counts. The genes are TRBV15 and TRBJ1-1; tentative D call: TRBD1 (5 bases). Between the trimmed V and J ends, which lost 3 bases and 11 bases, there was a span of 22 bases. The CDR3 extends over 15 amino acids. The germline CDR1 and CDR2 sequences are LNHNV and YYDKDF (reference sequence). The CDR3 nucleotides are TGTGCCACCAGCAGCCCCTCAGCGGGGAGGGGAAGCGCTTTCTTT. The encoded protein is CATSSPSAGRGSAFF.

A few counts support this clonotype. V is TRBV5-4 and J is TRBJ2-5, with 7 bases aligning to TRBD2. Trimming cost V 4 bases and J 5 bases; bases outside gene matches: 11. There are 15 residues in the CDR3. CDR1 is SGHNT and CDR2 is YYREEE in the germline V gene (reference sequence). The CDR3 loop reads CASSRPSRGEETQYF. The CDR3 DNA is TGTGCCAGCAGCCGACCTAGCCGGGGGGAGGAGACCCAGTACTTC.

In this sample, this clonotype turned up many times. The rearrangement joins TRBV20-1 to TRBJ1-5; 11 nucleotides match TRBD1. V shed 3 bases, J shed 6 bases, and the junction held 10 bases outside the gene matches. This CDR3 spans 16 amino acids. Germline CDR1 reads DFQATT; CDR2 reads SNEGSKA (reference sequence). As DNA, the CDR3 is TGCAGTGCTAGTAGGGGGGCGGGGACAGGGGGTCAGCCCCAGCATTTT. This translates into CSASRGAGTGGQPQHF.

V gene TRBV20-1 combines with J gene TRBJ2-1, with TRBD1 matching 7 bases. Trimming removed 0 bases from V and 5 bases from J; junction bases left unmatched: 16. CDR1 and CDR2 from the germline V gene are DFQATT and SNEGSKA (reference sequence). The CDR3 sequence is 18 residues long. The CDR3 protein is CSARDLPQGLDHDNEQFF. DNA of the CDR3: TGCAGTGCTAGAGACCTCCCACAGGGGCTAGATCATGACAATGAGCAGTTCTTC.

In this sample, this clonotype turned up a few times. The gene calls are TRBV20-1 and TRBJ2-7; D unclear. V gave up 0 bases and J gave up 2 bases, with 14 bases separating them. Germline values: CDR1 DFQATT, CDR2 SNEGSKA (reference sequence). This CDR3 has 15 amino acids. CDR3 nucleotides: TGCAGTGCTAGAGATCGCGGCAGTGAGACCTACGAGCAGTACTTC. Protein sequence: CSARDRGSETYEQYF.

V and J are TRBV29-1 and TRBJ1-5, with D possibly being TRBD1 (6 bases). The CDR3 contains 15 residues. With 6 bases removed from V and 1 base from J, the gap between germline ends came to 16 bases. Germline V gene lookup returns CDR1 SQVTM and CDR2 ANQGSEA. CDR3 residues: CSVANLGGSNQPQHF. CDR3 coding DNA: TGCAGCGTAGCCAACCTAGGGGGGAGCAATCAGCCCCAGCATTTT.

The chain combines TRBV29-1 with TRBJ2-1, with D possibly being TRBD2 (6 bases). The CDR3 contains 13 residues. Trimming shortened V by 7 bases and J by 4 bases, and 14 bases separated the two germline ends. Germline CDR1 reads SQVTM; CDR2 reads ANQGSEA. The CDR3 spells CSARDSLYNEQFF. The CDR3 nucleotides read TGCAGCGCCCGGGACTCACTATACAATGAGCAGTTCTTC.

This clonotype was seen only a few times. The chain is built from TRBV5-1 and TRBJ2-2; D is uncertain. CDR3 size: 13 residues. Trimming stripped 5 bases from V and 9 bases from J, with 14 bases between. Germline CDR1 reads SGHRS; CDR2 reads YFSETQ. As DNA, the CDR3 is TGCGCCAGCAGTCCTGGCCGCGATTGGGAGCTGTTTTTT. Translated, it gives CASSPGRDWELFF.

Ten or more counts support this clonotype. The chain couples TRBV12-3 or TRBV12-4 to TRBJ2-3, with 9 bases identical to TRBD2. V gave up 3 bases and J gave up 1 base; unmatched junction bases: 2. This CDR3 has 15 residues. In nucleotides, the CDR3 is TGTGCCAGCAGTTTCGGCGGGGGGGGCACAGATACGCAGTATTTT. Translated: CASSFGGGGTDTQYF.

This clonotype has a count of ten or more. The chain joins TRBV29-1 to TRBJ2-3; TRBD1 matches at 10 bases. Trimming took 6 bases from V and 9 from J; bases not matched to a gene: 6. Germline lookup yields CDR1 SQVTM and CDR2 ANQGSEA. The CDR3 has 12 residues. The CDR3 loop reads CSVGTGAQTQYF. CDR3 DNA: TGCAGCGTCGGGACAGGGGCGCAAACGCAGTATTTT.

This clonotype was seen only a few times. The chain carries TRBV3-1 and TRBJ1-1; no definite D call. Germline CDR1 LGHDT, CDR2 YNNKEL (reference sequence). This CDR3 spans 13 amino acids. The V end was cut by 5 bases, the J end by 5 bases, with 12 bases between. Here the CDR3 DNA reads TGTGCCAGCAGCACCTTGGGAGGGACTGAAGCTTTCTTT. It yields the protein CASSTLGGTEAFF.

The chain couples TRBV20-1 to TRBJ2-1; TRBD2 might be the D (6 bases). Germline V lookup: CDR1 DFQATT, CDR2 SNEGSKA (reference sequence). The length of the CDR3 is 15 residues. V lost 0 bases to trimming and J lost 5 bases, with 14 bases between them. The CDR3 is CSAREDSGTNNEQFF. CDR3 coding DNA: TGCAGTGCTAGAGAGGATAGCGGTACAAACAATGAGCAGTTCTTC.

This clonotype occurred many times. CDR3 loop: CASSGQGTDTQYF. CDR3 bases: TGTGCCAGCAGTGGACAGGGCACAGATACGCAGTATTTT. This chain links TRBV2 with TRBJ2-3; a weak D match, TRBD1 (6 bases). This CDR3 comprises 13 residues. Germline CDR1 is SNHLY and CDR2 is FYNNEI. The ends were cut back, 4 bases at V and 1 base at J, with 6 bases in the middle.

This clonotype was recorded many times. The chain recombines TRBV6-2 or TRBV6-3 with TRBJ2-1; TRBD2 agrees at 9 bases. V shed 6 bases, J shed 1 base, and the junction held 7 bases outside the gene matches. CDR3 length equals 16 residues. Germline-derived CDR1 and CDR2 are MNHEY and SVGEGT. Here the CDR3 reads CASSYHSGGSYNEQFF. DNA of the CDR3: TGTGCCAGCAGCTACCATAGCGGGGGATCCTACAATGAGCAGTTCTTC.

This clonotype was seen more than once but under ten times. The chain employs TRBV20-1 and TRBJ1-5, with D perhaps matching TRBD1 (6 bases). This CDR3 is 14 amino acids long. V was cut by 1 base and J by 2 bases, with 9 bases left in between. Germline CDR1 and CDR2: DFQATT and SNEGSKA (reference sequence). CDR3 coding DNA: TGCAGTGCTAGAGTGGGGGCCGGCAATCAGCCCCAGCATTTT. As protein: CSARVGAGNQPQHF.

This clonotype was picked up many times. This chain joins TRBV5-1 and TRBJ2-7, with 7 bases lining up with TRBD2. V was pared by 0 bases and J by 0 bases, with 3 bases of the junction left unmatched. Per the germline V gene, CDR1 is SGHRS and CDR2 is YFSETQ. The CDR3 has 15 amino acids. CDR3 sequence: CASSLASGLSYEQYF. The DNA of the CDR3 is TGCGCCAGCAGCTTGGCTAGCGGCCTCTCCTACGAGCAGTACTTC.

The CDR3 reads CASQGGRDTEAFF. Here the CDR3 DNA reads TGTGCCAGTCAAGGGGGCCGGGACACTGAAGCTTTCTTT. The chain uses TRBV19 and TRBJ1-1, with TRBD1 identical over 7 bases. V was clipped by 8 bases and J by 3 bases; unmatched bases: 6. The CDR3 runs to 13 residues. Per the germline V gene, CDR1 is LNHDA and CDR2 is SQIVND (reference sequence).

This chain joins TRBV27 and TRBJ2-1; weak D call: TRBD1 (6 bases). Per the germline V gene, CDR1 is MNHEY and CDR2 is SMNVEV (reference sequence). The CDR3 contains 14 residues. Trimming removed 5 bases from V and 0 bases from J, with 8 bases in between. CDR3 residues: CASSTGRSYNEQFF. CDR3 DNA: TGTGCCAGCAGTACAGGGCGCTCCTACAATGAGCAGTTCTTC.

The chain couples TRBV5-6 to TRBJ1-1; D is unresolved. Germline V gives CDR1 SGHDT, CDR2 YYEEEE. The CDR3 length is 12 residues. Trimming took 4 bases from V and 4 from J, leaving 8 bases between them. The CDR3 sequence is CASSGYSTEAFF. Written as DNA, the CDR3 is TGTGCCAGCAGCGGCTACAGCACTGAAGCTTTCTTT.

There are many counts of this clonotype. The rearrangement uses TRBV5-4 and TRBJ1-2; D may be TRBD1 (6 bases). This CDR3 is 14 amino acids long. From germline, CDR1 is SGHNT and CDR2 YYREEE (reference sequence). V was trimmed by 3 bases and J by 6 bases, leaving 15 bases between them. In DNA, the CDR3 is TGTGCCAGCAGCTCCCCAGGGGTGAAGGATGGCTACACCTTC. Residues: CASSSPGVKDGYTF.

This clonotype has a count of ten or more. The CDR3 protein is CSAREGGDTGELFF. CDR3 nucleotides: TGCAGTGCTAGAGAAGGGGGCGACACCGGGGAGCTGTTTTTT. The rearrangement links TRBV20-1 to TRBJ2-2, with 7 bases identical to TRBD1. J gave up 3 bases and V 0 bases, and 1 base lay outside the gene matches. Per the germline V gene, CDR1 is DFQATT and CDR2 is SNEGSKA (reference sequence). This CDR3 has 14 residues.

The chain couples TRBV19 to TRBJ2-6; no clear D gene. The germline CDR1 and CDR2 sequences are LNHDA and SQIVND (reference sequence). CDR3 length: 17 residues. V was shortened by 5 bases and J by 1 base, with 15 bases between the two germline ends. CDR3 region: CASSSWGGFSGANVLTF. DNA of the CDR3: TGTGCCAGTAGTTCATGGGGTGGGTTTTCTGGGGCCAACGTCCTGACTTTC.

This clonotype was seen ten or more times. J is TRBJ1-1 and V is TRBV19, with unresolved D. V gave up 9 bases and J gave up 2 bases, with 19 bases separating them. Germline CDR1 and CDR2: LNHDA and SQIVND (reference sequence). The CDR3 extends over 15 amino acids. CDR3 region: CASTKISAINTEAFF. CDR3 in DNA: TGTGCCAGCACTAAGATATCGGCAATTAACACTGAAGCTTTCTTT.

The J gene is TRBJ2-1, the V gene TRBV7-8, with D perhaps TRBD2 (6 bases). The CDR3 covers 16 residues. The ends were cut back, 1 base at V and 2 bases at J, with 12 bases in the middle. CDR1 and CDR2 (germline): SGHVS, FQNEAQ. CDR3 loop: CASSLVVGRTYNEQFF. CDR3 nucleotides: TGTGCCAGCAGCTTAGTAGTCGGGAGAACCTACAATGAGCAGTTCTTC.

This clonotype was observed many times. This chain links TRBV12-3 or TRBV12-4 with TRBJ1-2, with D uncertain. The V gene lost 8 bases and the J gene lost 2 bases, with 15 bases spanning the gap. CDR3 size: 14 residues. The CDR3 sequence is CASSLGLRNYGYTF. The DNA of the CDR3 is TGTGCCAGCTCCCTTGGGCTGCGCAACTATGGCTACACCTTC.

The J gene is TRBJ1-2, the V gene TRBV27; D possibly corresponds to TRBD1 (6 bases). The length of the CDR3 is 13 residues. Deletions cut 6 bases from V and 3 bases from J, with 11 bases between. CDR1 MNHEY and CDR2 SMNVEV come from the germline V gene (reference sequence). The DNA of the CDR3 is TGTGCCAGCAGCCTACAGGGAGACTATGGCTACACCTTC. Protein: CASSLQGDYGYTF.

This rearrangement joins TRBV6-5 to TRBJ2-2; 9 nucleotides line up with TRBD1. The CDR3 has 14 amino acids. The germline V gene encodes CDR1 MNHEY and CDR2 SVGAGI. V dropped 6 bases and J dropped 7; count of bases not matched to a gene: 6. CDR3 residues: CASRGGTGNGELFF. The CDR3 nucleotides are TGTGCCAGCAGGGGCGGGACAGGGAACGGGGAGCTGTTTTTT.

The chain joins TRBV18 to TRBJ2-1; 11 bases match TRBD1. The CDR3 contains 16 residues. Germline CDR1 reads KGHSH; CDR2 reads LQKENI. With 4 bases clipped from V and 9 bases from J, the junction kept 11 bases outside the gene matches. The CDR3 nucleotides read TGTGCCAGCTCACGTTCCGGGACAGGGGGATTCGGTGAGCAGTTCTTC. It encodes CASSRSGTGGFGEQFF.